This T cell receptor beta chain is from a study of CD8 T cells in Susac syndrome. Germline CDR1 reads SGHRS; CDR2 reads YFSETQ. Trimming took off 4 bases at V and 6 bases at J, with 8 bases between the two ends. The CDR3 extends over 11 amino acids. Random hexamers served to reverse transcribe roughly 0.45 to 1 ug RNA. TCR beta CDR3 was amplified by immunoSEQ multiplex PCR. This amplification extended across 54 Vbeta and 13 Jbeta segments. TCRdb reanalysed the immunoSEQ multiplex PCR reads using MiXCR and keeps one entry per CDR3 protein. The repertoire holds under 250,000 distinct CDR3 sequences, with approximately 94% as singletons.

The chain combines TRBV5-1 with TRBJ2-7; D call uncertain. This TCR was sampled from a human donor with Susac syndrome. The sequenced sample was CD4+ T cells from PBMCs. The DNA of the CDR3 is TGCGCCAGCAGCGCCGATATCGAGCAGTACTTC. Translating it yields CASSADIEQYF. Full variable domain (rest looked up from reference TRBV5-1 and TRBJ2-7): KAGVTQTPRYLIKTRGQQVTLSCSPISGHRSVSWYQQTPGQGLQFLFEYFSETQRNKGNFPGRFSGRQFSNSRSEMNVSTLELGDSALYLCASSADIEQYFGPGTRLTVT.